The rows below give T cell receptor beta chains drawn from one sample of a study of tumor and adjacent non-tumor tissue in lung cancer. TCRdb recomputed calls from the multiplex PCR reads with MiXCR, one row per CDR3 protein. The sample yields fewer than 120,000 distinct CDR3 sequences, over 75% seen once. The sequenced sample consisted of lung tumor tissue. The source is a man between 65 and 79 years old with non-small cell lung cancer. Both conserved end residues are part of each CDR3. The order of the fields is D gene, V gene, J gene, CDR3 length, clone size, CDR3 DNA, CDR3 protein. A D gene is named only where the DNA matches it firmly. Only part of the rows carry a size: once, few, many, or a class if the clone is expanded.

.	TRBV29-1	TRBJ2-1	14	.	TGCAGCCTCTTAGCGAGGGGGCGGGGTAATGAGCAGTTCTTC	CSLLARGRGNEQFF
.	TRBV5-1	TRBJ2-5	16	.	TGCGCCAGCAGCTGGCGAACGGGACGGTTACAAGAGACCCTGTACTTC	CASSWRTGRLQETLYF
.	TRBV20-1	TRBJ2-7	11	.	TGCAGTGCTAGTGCAGTCTTCGAGCAGTACTTC	CSASAVFEQYF
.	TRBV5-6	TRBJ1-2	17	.	TGTGCCAGCAGCTTGGTGCTTGGTGTCGGACGGGACTATGGCTACACCTTC	CASSLVLGVGRDYGYTF
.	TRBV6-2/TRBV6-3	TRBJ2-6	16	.	TGTGCCAGCAGTCACGGTGAGGTCTCTGGGGTCAACGTCCTGACTTTC	CASSHGEVSGVNVLTF
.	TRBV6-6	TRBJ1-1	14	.	TGTGCCAGCTCTGTCGGATTATTGAACACTGAAGCTTTGTTC	CASSVGLLNTEALF
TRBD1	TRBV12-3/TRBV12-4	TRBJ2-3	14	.	TGTGCCAGCAGTTTTTCCAGGGGGCTGGATACGCAGTATTTT	CASSFSRGLDTQYF
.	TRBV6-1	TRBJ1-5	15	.	TGTGTCAGCAGTGCCAAAAGCGATAGCAATCAGCGCCAGCATTTT	CVSSAKSDSNQRQHF
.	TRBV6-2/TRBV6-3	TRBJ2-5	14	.	TGTGCCAGCAGTTACGACGAGGGAGTGGAGACCCAGTACTTC	CASSYDEGVETQYF
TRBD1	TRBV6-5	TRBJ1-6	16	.	TGTGCGAGCAAATCCACAGGGGGCTCCTATAATTCACCCCTCCACTTT	CASKSTGGSYNSPLHF
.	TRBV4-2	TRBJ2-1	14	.	TGTGCCAGCAGCCAAGTTAATCGGAGCAATAAGCAGTTCTTC	CASSQVNRSNKQFF
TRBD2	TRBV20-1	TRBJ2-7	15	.	TGCAGTGCTGGGACTAGCGGGAGTCTAGGCTACGAGCAGTACTTC	CSAGTSGSLGYEQYF
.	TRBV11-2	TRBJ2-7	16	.	TGTTCCAGCAGCCCCCCTGCCGGGACACCAACCTACGAACAGTACTTC	CSSSPPAGTPTYEQYF
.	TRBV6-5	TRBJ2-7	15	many	TGTGCCAGCAGTAATTCCGGGCCCCGGGGCTACGAGCAGTACTTC	CASSNSGPRGYEQYF
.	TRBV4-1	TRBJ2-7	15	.	TGCGCCAACAACCAAGAAAGTCGGCAGACCTACGAGCAGTACTTC	CANNQESRQTYEQYF
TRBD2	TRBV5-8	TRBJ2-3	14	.	TGTGCCAGCAGCTCAAGCGGGGGGGCAGATACGCAGTATTTT	CASSSSGGADTQYF
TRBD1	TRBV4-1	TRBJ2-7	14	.	TGCGCCAGCAGCCAAGCGGGACAGTCATACGAGCAGTACTTC	CASSQAGQSYEQYF
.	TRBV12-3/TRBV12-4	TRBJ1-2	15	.	TGTGCCAGCAGTCCTTTTTCTGTCGCTAACTATGGTTACACCTTC	CASSPFSVANYGYTF
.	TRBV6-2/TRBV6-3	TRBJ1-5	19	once	TGTGCCAGCAGTTACTCGATTGGGTCTACAAGAGCGAGCAATCAGCCCCAGCATTTT	CASSYSIGSTRASNQPQHF
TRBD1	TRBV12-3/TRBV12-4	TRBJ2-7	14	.	TGTATCAGCAGTTTATGGGACAGGGTCTACGAGCAGTACTTC	CISSLWDRVYEQYF
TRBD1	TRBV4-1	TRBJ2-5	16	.	TGCGCCAGCAGCCAAGAGTCGACAGGGGTCTCGAAGATCCAGTACTTC	CASSQESTGVSKIQYF
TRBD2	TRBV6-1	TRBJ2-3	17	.	TGTGCCAGCAGTGAGCTAGCGGGTGACGGGGGCACAGATACGCAGTGTTTT	CASSELAGDGGTDTQCF
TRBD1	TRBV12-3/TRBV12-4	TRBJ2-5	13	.	TGTGCAAGCAGACCCGGACAGGGCTCCACCCACTACTTC	CASRPGQGSTHYF
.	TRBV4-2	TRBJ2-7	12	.	TGTACCAGCAGCCAGGGATATAGCGTGCAGTACTTC	CTSSQGYSVQYF
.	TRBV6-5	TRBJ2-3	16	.	TGTACCAGCAGTTACTCTCCGGGTAGTAGCACAGATACGCAGTATTTT	CTSSYSPGSSTDTQYF
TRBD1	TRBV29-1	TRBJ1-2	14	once	TGCAGCGCAGGACAGGGGCCCCTTCGATATGGCTCCACCTTC	CSAGQGPLRYGSTF
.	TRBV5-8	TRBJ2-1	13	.	TGTGCCAGCACCTTATTAAACCTGGATGAGCTGTTCTTC	CASTLLNLDELFF
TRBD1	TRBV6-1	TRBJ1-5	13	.	TGTGCCAGCAGTAGGGACAGGGGGCAGCCCCAGCATTTT	CASSRDRGQPQHF
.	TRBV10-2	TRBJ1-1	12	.	TGCGCCAGCACTGTGGAACACACTGAAGCTTTCTTT	CASTVEHTEAFF
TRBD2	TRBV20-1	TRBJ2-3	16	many	TGCAGTGCTAGAAACCGACTAGCGGAAAGCACAGATACGCAGTATTTT	CSARNRLAESTDTQYF
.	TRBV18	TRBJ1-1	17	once	TGTGCCAGCTCACCAAGAATGAAAGGTGGGGTTTACACTGAAGCTTTCTTT	CASSPRMKGGVYTEAFF
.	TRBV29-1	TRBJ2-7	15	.	TGCAGCGTTGACAAACGCAGGAGTAGGCCTTACGAGCAATACTTC	CSVDKRRSRPYEQYF